The source of this T cell receptor (beta chain) is a study of blood T cell repertoires in COVID-19. Enrollees, roughly 18 to 89 years old, lived in 25 or so US areas. Germline V gives CDR1 SGHAT, CDR2 FQNNGV. The CDR3 extends over 12 amino acids. Trimming took 6 bases from V and 9 from J, leaving 13 bases between them. Assay used: immunoSEQ multiplex PCR; TCRdb lists only in-frame clones, some missing. The sample records about 200,000 clones, 80% to 85% being singletons. Sequenced: PBMCs or T cells enriched from blood (not recorded which). This chain connects TRBV11-2 to TRBJ2-3; no reliable D call. The sequence derives from a man aged 35 to 55 who had recovered from COVID-19. The CDR3 DNA is TGTGCCAGCAGTCTAGTGGCAGCGACGCAGTATTTT. Translated: CASSLVAATQYF.